The 21 T cell receptor beta chains listed next were all sequenced from one sample in a study of T cells after yellow fever vaccination. TCRdb called the 5' RACE reads again in MiXCR, with one record for every CDR3 protein. The sample includes about 580,000 distinct CDR3 sequences, about a sixth seen only once; the top ten take around 15%. Here the sequenced sample was PBMCs, taken around 5 days after the first yellow fever vaccination. The receptors here all came from a man between 18 and 29 years old who received the YFV17D yellow fever vaccine.

Many counts were recorded for this clonotype. The chain has TRBV4-2 and TRBJ1-1; D perhaps matches TRBD1 (5 bases). The CDR3 length is 14 residues. Trimming left V 4 bases short and J 5 bases short, with 14 bases between. From germline, CDR1 is LGHNA and CDR2 YNFKEQ. The CDR3 is CASSLDQGRTEAFF. The CDR3 DNA reads as TGTGCCAGCAGCCTAGATCAGGGAAGGACTGAAGCTTTCTTT.

This clonotype was detected ten times or more. The chain has TRBV5-1 and TRBJ1-1; no clear D. The CDR3 extends over 13 amino acids. V dropped 2 bases and J dropped 4 bases, with 9 bases sitting between them. CDR1 is SGHRS and CDR2 is YFSETQ in the germline V gene. DNA of the CDR3: TGCGCCAGCAGCTTCGAAGGAGGCACTGAAGCTTTCTTT. Residues: CASSFEGGTEAFF.

This clonotype was found many times. J is TRBJ1-4 and V is TRBV5-1; TRBD1 matches 7 bases. The germline V gene encodes CDR1 SGHRS and CDR2 YFSETQ. The CDR3 extends over 16 amino acids. Trimming removed 4 bases from V and 5 bases from J; junction bases left unmatched: 11. CDR3 nucleotide sequence: TGCGCCAGCAGCCTTCAAGAAGGGGGCGCAAATGAAAAACTGTTTTTT. Protein: CASSLQEGGANEKLFF.

J is TRBJ2-3 and V is TRBV4-3; D possibly matches TRBD1 or TRBD2 (5 bases each). Trimming shortened V by 1 base and J by 2 bases, and 10 bases separated the two germline ends. Germline-derived CDR1 and CDR2 are LGHNA and YSLEER. This CDR3 is 15 amino acids long. The CDR3 DNA is TGCGCCAGCAGCCAAGCGGGGCGGCCCACAGATACGCAGTATTTT. Protein sequence: CASSQAGRPTDTQYF.

This clonotype occurred a few times. The chain couples TRBV19 to TRBJ1-5; 7 nucleotides match TRBD1. Germline CDR1 reads LNHDA; CDR2 reads SQIVND (reference sequence). This CDR3 region has 17 residues. The V and J ends lost 6 bases and 3 bases, in that order; junction bases with no gene match: 14. CDR3 loop: CASSPGGRDRVNQPQHF. CDR3 nucleotide sequence: TGTGCCAGTAGCCCCGGGGGCCGGGACAGAGTCAATCAGCCCCAGCATTTT.

The gene calls are TRBV7-9 and TRBJ1-5; the D gene is possibly TRBD1 (5 bases). This CDR3 has 13 amino acids. Germline V gene lookup returns CDR1 SEHNR and CDR2 FQNEAQ (reference sequence). CDR3 residues: CASTGTPNQPQHF. CDR3 DNA sequence: TGTGCGTCAACCGGGACTCCCAATCAGCCCCAGCATTTT.

This clonotype has at least ten counts. This chain links TRBV5-1 with TRBJ2-1; weak D call: TRBD2 (6 bases). The CDR3 contains 15 residues. Trimming left V 0 bases short and J 5 bases short, with 12 bases between. Per the germline V gene, CDR1 is SGHRS and CDR2 is YFSETQ. CDR3 region: CASSLGGRGNNEQFF. The CDR3 coding sequence is TGCGCCAGCAGCTTGGGGGGTCGGGGGAACAATGAGCAGTTCTTC.

This clonotype has only a few counts. V gene TRBV15 combines with J gene TRBJ2-1; 9 bases line up with TRBD1. Unmatched junction bases numbered 5, after V lost 8 bases and J lost 6 bases. There are 13 residues in the CDR3. Germline loops: CDR1 LNHNV, CDR2 YYDKDF (reference sequence). The CDR3 DNA follows: TGTGCCACCCGAAAGGGACAGGGCAATGAGCAGTTCTTC. This encodes CATRKGQGNEQFF.

V and J are TRBV28 and TRBJ2-7, with D tentatively TRBD1 (5 bases). There are 12 residues in the CDR3. Germline V gene sequence: CDR1 MDHEN, CDR2 SYDVKM. The V gene lost 5 bases and the J gene lost 4 bases, with 9 bases spanning the gap. The CDR3 DNA reads as TGTGCCAGCAGTGCGACAGCATACGAGCAGTACGTC. Its protein is CASSATAYEQYV.

This rearrangement joins TRBV20-1 to TRBJ2-2; 9 bases fit TRBD2. CDR1 and CDR2 (germline): DFQATT, SNEGSKA (reference sequence). This CDR3 is 17 amino acids long. J gave up 3 bases and V 3 bases, and 11 bases lay outside the gene matches. CDR3: CSASSYRRGGDTGELFF. The CDR3 DNA reads as TGCAGTGCTAGCTCTTATAGGCGGGGGGGCGACACCGGGGAGCTGTTTTTT.

This clonotype turned up a few times. This chain joins TRBV20-1 and TRBJ1-3; weak D call: TRBD1 (5 bases). Germline CDR1 and CDR2: DFQATT and SNEGSKA (reference sequence). CDR3 length: 14 amino acids. The germline V and J ends were trimmed by 6 bases and 0 bases, with 12 bases remaining between them. The CDR3 here is CSAVGGDSGNTIYF. The CDR3 region has the DNA TGCAGTGCGGTCGGGGGGGACTCTGGAAACACCATATATTTT.

This clonotype was observed a single time. This rearrangement joins TRBV6-2 or TRBV6-3 to TRBJ2-1; TRBD1 agrees at 8 bases. CDR3 length: 13 residues. The ends lost 6 bases at V and 13 bases at J; junction bases unmatched: 11. Germline values: CDR1 MNHEY, CDR2 SVGEGT. CDR3 bases: TGTGCCAGCAGCCTGACAGGGGAAAGGTACCAGTTCTTC. Translating gives CASSLTGERYQFF.

The CDR3 protein is CASSEEQGYEQYV. The CDR3 DNA sequence: TGTGCCAGCAGTGAAGAGCAGGGGTACGAGCAGTACGTC. This chain links TRBV2 with TRBJ2-7; perhaps TRBD1 as D (6 bases). Germline CDR1 reads SNHLY; CDR2 reads FYNNEI. V was trimmed by 1 base and J by 4 bases, leaving 8 bases between them. This CDR3 contains 13 residues.

In its sample, this clonotype was seen a few times. V gene TRBV10-2 combines with J gene TRBJ2-3, with D perhaps matching TRBD1 (5 bases). This CDR3 spans 19 amino acids. From germline, CDR1 is WSHSY and CDR2 SAAADI. V lost 2 bases and J lost 0, with 21 bases in between. CDR3 coding DNA: TGCGCCAGCAGTGAGGGGTTAGAGACAGTGAGTTTTAGCACAGATACGCAGTATTTT. This codes for CASSEGLETVSFSTDTQYF.

This clonotype was seen more than once but under ten times. V usage is TRBV27 and J usage is TRBJ2-7, with unresolved D. The V end was cut by 5 bases, the J end by 7 bases, with 21 bases between. This CDR3 has 15 amino acids. Germline-derived CDR1 and CDR2 are MNHEY and SMNVEV (reference sequence). The DNA of the CDR3 is TGTGCCAGCAGTCTTAGGAGCCCCTTTTTGCAGGAGCAGTACGTC. As protein: CASSLRSPFLQEQYV.

V is TRBV7-9 and J is TRBJ2-1, with TRBD2 matching 10 bases. V shed 3 bases, J shed 8 bases, and the junction held 13 bases outside the gene matches. The CDR3 length is 17 residues. CDR1 is SEHNR, CDR2 FQNEAQ, per germline (reference sequence). This CDR3 is CASSFQRGGHRDYEQFF. CDR3 coding DNA: TGTGCCAGCAGCTTTCAGCGGGGGGGCCATCGAGACTATGAGCAGTTCTTC.

This chain links TRBV6-6 with TRBJ2-5, with D perhaps TRBD1 or TRBD2 (6 bases each). Per germline, CDR1 MNHNY and CDR2 SVGAGI (reference sequence). V was pared by 11 bases and J by 2 bases, with 12 bases between. The CDR3 totals 12 residues. The CDR3 sequence is CAATGAQETQYF. CDR3 DNA: TGTGCCGCCACGGGGGCGCAAGAGACCCAGTACTTC.

This clonotype was seen a handful of times. The V and J genes are TRBV5-1 and TRBJ1-1, with D perhaps TRBD1 (6 bases). V lost 0 bases, J lost 1 base, and 13 bases lay in between. Germline V CDR1 and CDR2: SGHRS, YFSETQ. This CDR3 has 16 amino acids. CDR3 nucleotide sequence: TGCGCCAGCAGCTTGGGGAGGCGGGGGCCGAACACTGAAGCTTTCTTT. It is translated as CASSLGRRGPNTEAFF.

This clonotype was counted only a few times. The chain uses TRBV6-5 and TRBJ2-2, with D unclear. The CDR3 has 19 residues. Germline CDR1 reads MNHEY; CDR2 reads SVGAGI. Trimming shortened V by 2 bases and J by 3 bases, and 22 bases separated the two germline ends. The CDR3 loop reads CASSYKGFKVSTYTGELFF. In DNA form, the CDR3 reads TGTGCCAGCAGTTACAAGGGTTTCAAAGTTTCTACTTACACCGGGGAGCTGTTTTTT.

This clonotype was observed a few times. The CDR3 sequence is CASSSGTPTGTQYF. CDR3 DNA sequence: TGTGCCAGCAGCTCCGGGACTCCAACGGGGACCCAGTACTTC. The V gene is TRBV7-2, the J gene TRBJ2-5; D perhaps matches TRBD2 (6 bases). The germline V gene encodes CDR1 SGHTA and CDR2 FQGNSA. V was pared by 4 bases and J by 7 bases, with 16 bases between. This CDR3 contains 14 residues.

This clonotype has only a few counts. The CDR3 DNA sequence: TGCGCCAGCAGCTCGGCCGGGGGGGCGCCTATCTACGAGCAGTACTTC. As protein: CASSSAGGAPIYEQYF. V gene TRBV5-1 combines with J gene TRBJ2-7, with 8 positions matching TRBD2. After removal of 3 bases from V and 3 bases from J, the junction contained 11 bases not matched to a gene. The CDR3 totals 16 residues. The germline V gene has CDR1 SGHRS and CDR2 YFSETQ. The whole variable domain, remainder taken from reference TRBV5-1 and TRBJ2-7, is KAGVTQTPRYLIKTRGQQVTLSCSPISGHRSVSWYQQTPGQGLQFLFEYFSETQRNKGNFPGRFSGRQFSNSRSEMNVSTLELGDSALYLCASSSAGGAPIYEQYFGPGTRLTVT.